One and the same sample provided the 16 T cell receptor beta chains below, sequenced in a study of cytomegalovirus exposure and HLA in healthy donors. Use of 60 Vbeta and 13 Jbeta primers characterized the PCR. The repertoire was sequenced with immunoSEQ multiplex PCR; TCRdb's copy has only in-frame clones and lacks some. The table includes 200,000 to 250,000 clones, 85% detected once. The sequencing sample was made of PBMCs. The receptors were gathered from a human donor in good health.

V and J are TRBV7-2 and TRBJ2-7; D is possibly TRBD2 (6 bases). Trimming cost V 0 bases and J 2 bases, with 8 bases left between them. Germline V lookup: CDR1 SGHTA, CDR2 FQGNSA. This CDR3 has 14 residues. This CDR3 reads CASSLAGGAYEQYF. CDR3 nucleotides: TGTGCCAGCAGCTTAGCGGGAGGAGCCTACGAGCAGTACTTC.

The chain joins TRBV7-9 to TRBJ2-4, with D perhaps matching TRBD2 (6 bases). From germline, CDR1 is SEHNR and CDR2 FQNEAQ (reference sequence). Trimming cost V 3 bases and J 0 bases, with 9 bases left between them. The CDR3 has 15 residues. The CDR3 is CASSFPGLAKNIQYF. In DNA form, the CDR3 reads TGTGCCAGCAGCTTTCCGGGACTAGCCAAAAACATTCAGTACTTC.

The chain has TRBV29-1 and TRBJ2-3; TRBD1 matches at 7 bases. Germline V gene sequence: CDR1 SQVTM, CDR2 ANQGSEA. This CDR3 region has 12 residues. The V segment lost 4 bases and the J segment 4 bases; nucleotides outside the gene matches: 2. The CDR3 protein is CSVAQGADTQYF. DNA of the CDR3: TGCAGCGTTGCTCAGGGGGCAGATACGCAGTATTTT.

V gene TRBV2 combines with J gene TRBJ2-7; perhaps TRBD2 as D (6 bases). V dropped 6 bases and J dropped 0 bases, with 12 bases sitting between them. Germline CDR1 is SNHLY and CDR2 is FYNNEI. This CDR3 is 14 amino acids long. The CDR3 DNA reads as TGTGCCAGCAGCCACCGGGAGAGCTCCTACGAGCAGTACTTC. Its protein product is CASSHRESSYEQYF.

The chain employs TRBV29-1 and TRBJ2-1; D is perhaps TRBD1 (5 bases). The ends were cut back, 8 bases at V and 10 bases at J, with 24 bases in the middle. The CDR3 runs to 14 residues. CDR1 SQVTM and CDR2 ANQGSEA come from the germline V gene. Here the CDR3 DNA reads TGCAGCACCACCACACTTATAAGGACACCCGAGCAGTTCTTC. This codes for CSTTTLIRTPEQFF.

This chain joins TRBV21-1 and TRBJ2-5; the table calls TRBD2, which could not be checked here. TRBV21-1 is tagged as a pseudogene. This CDR3 comprises 12 residues. CDR3 amino acids: CASGLARETQYF. In nucleotides, the CDR3 is TGTGCCAGCGGACTAGCGCGAGAGACCCAGTACTTC.

This chain connects TRBV10-1 to TRBJ2-7, with 7 nucleotides matching TRBD1. Germline assignment: CDR1 WNHNN and CDR2 SYGVQD (reference sequence). V lost 7 bases to trimming and J lost 3 bases; unmatched junction nucleotides: 6. CDR3 length equals 13 residues. CDR3 coding DNA: TGCGCCAGCAACCCGCGACAGGGCTACGAGCAGTACTTC. Translation gives CASNPRQGYEQYF.

The chain employs TRBV2 and TRBJ2-2; perhaps TRBD1 as D (6 bases). This CDR3 has 14 amino acids. V lost 6 bases to trimming and J lost 4 bases, with 12 bases between them. Per germline, CDR1 SNHLY and CDR2 FYNNEI. CDR3 nucleotides: TGTGCCAGCAGATCGGACAGACCCACCGGGGAGCTGTTTTTT. Translation: CASRSDRPTGELFF.

The genes are TRBV30 and TRBJ1-2; tentative D call: TRBD1 (5 bases). Trimming stripped 3 bases from V and 3 bases from J, with 20 bases between. The CDR3 is made up of 16 amino acids. Germline CDR1 GTSNPN, CDR2 SVGIG (reference sequence). The CDR3 here is CAWSVDSPQYYYGYTF. The CDR3 region has the DNA TGTGCCTGGAGCGTAGACAGCCCGCAATATTACTATGGCTACACCTTC.

This CDR3 reads CASSYTDRVNYGYTF. Written as DNA, the CDR3 is TGTGCCAGCAGTTACACGGACAGGGTAAACTATGGCTACACCTTC. The chain employs TRBV6-5 and TRBJ1-2; 8 bases line up with TRBD1. Germline V gene data show CDR1 as MNHEY and CDR2 as SVGAGI. V lost 2 bases to trimming and J lost 2 bases; unmatched junction nucleotides: 4. The CDR3 covers 15 residues.

The rearrangement links TRBV13 to TRBJ1-4, with 7 bases identical to TRBD1. The CDR3 is 13 amino acids. CDR1 and CDR2 from the germline V gene are PRHDT and FYEKMQ (reference sequence). J was trimmed by 8 bases and V by 2 bases; bases with no gene match: 2. DNA for the CDR3: TGTGCCAGCAGCTTACGGGACAGCGAAAAACTGTTTTTT. Translation: CASSLRDSEKLFF. The variable domain in full, with the rest retrieved from reference TRBV13 and TRBJ1-4, is AAGVIQSPRHLIKEKRETATLKCYPIPRHDTVYWYQQGPGQDPQFLISFYEKMQSDKGSIPDRFSAQQFSDYHSELNMSSLELGDSALYFCASSLRDSEKLFFGSGTQLSVL.

This clone was recorded only once. This CDR3 reads CASSPRWRSGLDYEQYF. As DNA, the CDR3 is TGTGCCAGCAGCCCCCGGTGGAGGAGTGGGCTCGACTACGAGCAGTACTTC. The genes are TRBV7-2 and TRBJ2-7; weak D call: TRBD2 (5 bases). Deletions cut 5 bases from V and 3 bases from J, with 23 bases between. CDR1 and CDR2 from the germline V gene are SGHTA and FQGNSA. This CDR3 has 17 residues. The full variable domain, rest sourced from reference TRBV7-2 and TRBJ2-7, is GAGVSQSPSNKVTEKGKDVELRCDPISGHTALYWYRQSLGQGLEFLIYFQGNSAPDKSGLPSDRFSAERTGGSVSTLTIQRTQQEDSAVYLCASSPRWRSGLDYEQYFGPGTRLTVT.

This clone was seen only a few times. V usage is TRBV6-5 and J usage is TRBJ2-7, with TRBD1 matching 8 bases. Trimming cost V 2 bases and J 3 bases; bases outside gene matches: 6. This CDR3 is 15 amino acids long. Germline V gives CDR1 MNHEY, CDR2 SVGAGI. The CDR3 nucleotides are TGTGCCAGCAGTTACCTGACAGGGGACGGCTACGAGCAGTACTTC. This codes for CASSYLTGDGYEQYF.

The J gene is TRBJ2-7, the V gene TRBV28; D unclear. The J call may be in error: the DNA end matches TRBJ2-5 better. The CDR3 sequence is 14 residues long. Germline V CDR1 and CDR2: MDHEN, SYDVKM. CDR3 protein: CASSEVRVQETQYF. CDR3 nucleotide sequence: TGTGCCAGCAGTGAGGTACGGGTCCAAGAGACCCAGTACTTC.

The chain recombines TRBV29-1 with TRBJ1-2, with a possible D match to TRBD1 (6 bases). Trimming took 6 bases from V and 7 from J, leaving 18 bases between them. The CDR3 spans 13 residues. Germline lookup yields CDR1 SQVTM and CDR2 ANQGSEA. The CDR3 sequence is CSVAGTISSGYTF. The CDR3, as DNA: TGCAGCGTGGCCGGGACAATCAGCTCTGGCTACACCTTC.

This clone was seen only a few times. This sequence joins TRBV4-2 and TRBJ2-1; no definite D call. V was clipped by 0 bases and J by 9 bases, with 15 bases between them. The CDR3 has 15 amino acids. Germline assignment: CDR1 LGHNA and CDR2 YNFKEQ. The CDR3 protein is CASSQDRDSGREQFF. The CDR3 coding sequence is TGTGCCAGCAGCCAAGATCGCGACTCTGGCCGTGAGCAGTTCTTC.